The 2 T cell receptor beta chains below come from one sample, sequenced in a study of high-grade serous ovarian cancer treatment subgroups. Tumor samples were obtained before definitive surgery or chemotherapy. The repertoire was sequenced with immunoSEQ multiplex PCR; TCRdb's copy has only in-frame clones and lacks some. The sample consists of roughly 2,700 clones, over 75% of them appearing once. The source material was tumor tissue. Source of these receptors: a human donor with high-grade serous ovarian cancer.

The V gene is TRBV7-2, the J gene TRBJ2-2; D may correspond to TRBD1 or TRBD2 (5 bases each). Germline V lookup: CDR1 SGHTA, CDR2 FQGNSA. With 1 base removed from V and 7 bases from J, the gap between germline ends came to 16 bases. CDR3 size: 16 residues. The CDR3 region has the DNA TGTGCCAGCAGCTTAGGGATAGAGGGGCTCAGCGGGGAGCTGTTTTTT. This gives the protein CASSLGIEGLSGELFF.

This chain connects TRBV27 to TRBJ1-6, with D possibly TRBD1 on 6 matching bases. The V end lost 4 bases, the J end lost 2 bases, and 9 bases lay between the germline ends. CDR1 is MNHEY, CDR2 SMNVEV, per germline (reference sequence). The CDR3 runs 15 residues. The CDR3 spells CASSWKGAYNSPLHF. CDR3 DNA sequence: TGTGCCAGCAGTTGGAAGGGGGCCTATAATTCACCCCTCCACTTT.